A single sample is the source of the 15 T cell receptor beta chains below, sequenced in a study of lymphopenia after photon versus proton radiotherapy. The repertoire was sequenced with immunoSEQ multiplex PCR; TCRdb's copy has only in-frame clones and lacks some. There are around 25,000 clones in the sample; 85% occur only once, and 15% to 20% lies in the top ten. Source: peripheral blood, taken from a patient treated with photon-based radiotherapy. The receptors here all came from a man between 60 and 75 years old with pancreatic cancer.

V is TRBV9 and J is TRBJ2-5; D might be TRBD2 (7 bases). The CDR3 is made up of 13 amino acids. CDR1 is SGDLS, CDR2 YYNGEE, per germline. V was pared by 1 base and J by 6 bases, with 10 bases between. The CDR3 nucleotides read TGTGCCAGCAGCGTATACGGGGGGCAGACCCAGTACTTC. This sequence encodes CASSVYGGQTQYF. Using reference TRBV9 and TRBJ2-5 for the parts outside the CDR3, the full variable domain is DSGVTQTPKHLITATGQRVTLRCSPRSGDLSVYWYQQSLDQGLQFLIQYYNGEERAKGNILERFSAQQFPDLHSELNLSSLELGDSALYFCASSVYGGQTQYFGPGTRLLVL.

The CDR3 spells CASSLVGASTEAFF. The CDR3 region has the DNA TGTGCCAGCAGCTTAGTGGGGGCTAGCACTGAAGCTTTCTTT. The J gene is TRBJ1-1, the V gene TRBV7-3, with a tentative D call TRBD1 (6 bases). The CDR3 is 14 residues long. V lost 2 bases to trimming and J lost 4 bases, with 11 bases between them. Germline V CDR1 and CDR2: SGHTA, FQGTGA.

This chain joins TRBV5-4 and TRBJ1-1; D gene uncertain. The germline V and J ends were trimmed by 0 bases and 8 bases, with 14 bases remaining between them. Germline CDR1 SGHNT, CDR2 YYREEE (reference sequence). The CDR3 sequence is 14 residues long. The CDR3 sequence is CASSLVAVGREAFF. CDR3 sequence (DNA): TGTGCCAGCAGCTTGGTCGCCGTCGGCAGGGAAGCTTTCTTT.

Written as DNA, the CDR3 is TGTGCCATCAGACACATACACTACCGGACAGGGTTGGGGTATGGCTACACCTTC. Its protein product is CAIRHIHYRTGLGYGYTF. J is TRBJ1-2 and V is TRBV10-3, with TRBD1 identical over 8 bases. The V gene's germline CDR1 is ENHRY and CDR2 SYGVKD. Trimming took 6 bases from V and 5 from J; bases not matched to a gene: 20. This CDR3 is built from 18 residues.

J is TRBJ1-2 and V is TRBV2; D gene uncertain. V was cut by 8 bases and J by 2 bases, with 12 bases left in between. This CDR3 comprises 13 residues. CDR1 is SNHLY, CDR2 FYNNEI, per germline. The CDR3 DNA reads TGTGCCAGCCGCGGGCGGTCCAACTATGGCTACACCTTC. This gives the protein CASRGRSNYGYTF.

The rearrangement uses TRBV10-2 and TRBJ1-6, with D possibly matching TRBD1 (5 bases). Germline assignment: CDR1 WSHSY and CDR2 SAAADI. This CDR3 region has 14 residues. The V and J ends lost 7 bases and 8 bases respectively, with 15 bases between them. CDR3 coding DNA: TGCGCCAGCAACATCATGAGGGGCGATTCACCCCTCCACTTT. This sequence encodes CASNIMRGDSPLHF.

The gene calls are TRBV7-9 and TRBJ2-5; D gene uncertain. Germline CDR1 reads SEHNR; CDR2 reads FQNEAQ (reference sequence). V lost 2 bases and J 4 bases, leaving 11 bases between the germline ends. The length of the CDR3 is 14 residues. The CDR3, as DNA: TGTGCCAGCAGCTTATTCGCTAGTCCAGAGACCCAGTACTTC. Translation gives CASSLFASPETQYF.

J is TRBJ1-1 and V is TRBV5-4; D call uncertain. This CDR3 is built from 15 residues. The V gene lost 0 bases and the J gene lost 1 base, with 10 bases spanning the gap. The germline CDR1 and CDR2 sequences are SGHNT and YYREEE (reference sequence). CDR3 in amino acids: CASSLGGRKNTEAFF. The CDR3 coding sequence is TGTGCCAGCAGCTTGGGAGGACGGAAGAACACTGAAGCTTTCTTT. The full variable domain, completed using reference TRBV5-4 and TRBJ1-1, is ETGVTQSPTHLIKTRGQQVTLRCSSQSGHNTVSWYQQALGQGPQFIFQYYREEENGRGNFPPRFSGLQFPNYSSELNVNALELDDSALYLCASSLGGRKNTEAFFGQGTRLTVV.

The chain recombines TRBV10-3 with TRBJ1-5; the D is unclear. The CDR3 runs to 13 residues. V was pared by 11 bases and J by 3 bases, with 14 bases between. The germline V gene has CDR1 ENHRY and CDR2 SYGVKD. In DNA, the CDR3 is TGTGCCTCCAACGCGGACTTCAATCAGCCCCAGCATTTT. Translated: CASNADFNQPQHF.

The rearrangement joins TRBV6-6 to TRBJ2-7; D uncertain. V lost 6 bases and J 2 bases, leaving 17 bases between the germline ends. This CDR3 spans 15 amino acids. In germline, CDR1 is MNHNY, CDR2 SVGAGI (reference sequence). This chain's CDR3 is CASSSRAGFPYEQYF. CDR3 coding DNA: TGTGCCAGCAGCTCCCGCGCCGGCTTTCCCTACGAGCAGTACTTC.

The chain is built from TRBV29-1 and TRBJ2-7; D unclear. The CDR3 sequence is 14 residues long. V lost 1 base, J lost 6 bases, and 16 bases lay in between. Germline V gives CDR1 SQVTM, CDR2 ANQGSEA. The CDR3 protein is CSVEVGSRPFEQYF. In DNA form, the CDR3 reads TGCAGCGTTGAAGTTGGCTCACGGCCCTTCGAGCAGTACTTC.

The chain employs TRBV25-1 and TRBJ2-1; 8 bases match TRBD1. The CDR3 contains 15 residues. The V segment lost 2 bases and the J segment 4 bases; nucleotides outside the gene matches: 4. Germline CDR1 and CDR2: MGHDK and SYGVNS. The CDR3 here is CASSEQGADYNEQFF. The CDR3, as DNA: TGTGCCAGCAGTGAACAGGGGGCGGATTACAATGAGCAGTTCTTC.

In the case of this clone: The same CDR3 can be traced to other DNA sequences in this sample. This chain connects TRBV6-5 to TRBJ1-4; D remains unclear. The CDR3 runs to 12 residues. CDR1 is MNHEY and CDR2 is SVGAGI in the germline V gene. V shed 6 bases and J shed 5 bases, with 7 bases lying between them. The CDR3 bases are TGTGCCAGCAGAACCGGGAATGAAAAACTGTTTTTT. Translation: CASRTGNEKLFF.

The chain's CDR3 is CASSEGGLANEKLFF. The CDR3 bases are TGTGCCAGCAGTGAGGGGGGGCTAGCTAATGAAAAACTGTTTTTT. This chain connects TRBV2 to TRBJ1-4, with D maybe TRBD1 (6 bases). The CDR3 sequence is 15 residues long. V was cut by 3 bases and J by 3 bases, with 11 bases left in between. Germline loops: CDR1 SNHLY, CDR2 FYNNEI.

Here the CDR3 DNA reads TGTGCCTGGAGTATAACGGTGGGGCCGCGGGAGACCCAGTACTTC. As protein: CAWSITVGPRETQYF. The J gene is TRBJ2-5, the V gene TRBV30; maybe TRBD1 (5 bases). CDR3 length: 15 residues. Trimming cost V 2 bases and J 5 bases, with 18 bases left between them. Germline V gives CDR1 GTSNPN, CDR2 SVGIG (reference sequence).